This TCR beta chain appears in the sequencing data of a study of OX40 agonist ivuxolimab in advanced cancers. Note on this clone: Antigen: not known.

Study-wide findings and caveats: The specificity for antigen of the expanded peripheral T cells was not determined. Low normalized T-cell clonal expansion also characterized some of the nonresponders.

Germline V gives CDR1 LNHDA, CDR2 SQIVND (reference sequence). This CDR3 has 14 residues. Deletions cut 4 bases from V and 5 bases from J, with 14 bases between. The table came from immunoSEQ multiplex PCR; TCRdb's copy has only in-frame clones and leaves some out. Found here are 55,000 to 75,000 clones, 86% of them singletons; the top ten hold about 1%. This material consisted of CD4+ or CD8+ T cells sorted from blood, taken in a trial of the OX40 agonist ivuxolimab. The source is an adult with an advanced solid tumor such as melanoma, head and neck, liver or kidney cancer. The chain combines TRBV19 with TRBJ1-2, with TRBD1 as a possible D gene (6 bases). CDR3 DNA: TGTGCCAGTAGTACCCCGACAGGCTTGTATGGCTACACCTTC. Its protein product is CASSTPTGLYGYTF.